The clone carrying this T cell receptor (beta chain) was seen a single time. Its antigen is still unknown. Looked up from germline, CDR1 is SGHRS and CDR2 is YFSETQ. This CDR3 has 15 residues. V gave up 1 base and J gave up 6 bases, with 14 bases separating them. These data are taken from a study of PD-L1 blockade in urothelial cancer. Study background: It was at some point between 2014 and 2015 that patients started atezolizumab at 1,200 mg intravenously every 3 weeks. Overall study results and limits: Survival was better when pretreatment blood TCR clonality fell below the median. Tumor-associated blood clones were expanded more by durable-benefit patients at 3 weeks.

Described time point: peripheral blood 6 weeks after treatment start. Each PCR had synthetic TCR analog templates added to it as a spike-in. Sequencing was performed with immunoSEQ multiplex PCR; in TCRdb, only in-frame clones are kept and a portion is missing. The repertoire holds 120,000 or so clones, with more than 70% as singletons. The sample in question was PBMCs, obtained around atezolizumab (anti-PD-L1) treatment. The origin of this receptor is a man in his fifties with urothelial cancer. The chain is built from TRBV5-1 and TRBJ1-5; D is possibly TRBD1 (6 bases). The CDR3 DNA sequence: TGCGCCAGCAGCTTGAGGGCAGGGGATCCTCAGCCCCAGCATTTT. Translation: CASSLRAGDPQPQHF.